The clone carrying this TCR beta chain was counted between two and nine times. Its antigen is not identified. The record originates from a study of a mutant IDH1 vaccine in newly diagnosed glioma. Study background: Initiation of the vaccine course occurred 4-6 weeks after radiotherapy alone, or alongside temozolomide cycles. Every participant had undergone radiotherapy, temozolomide, or both before, and most underwent both.

Sequenced by immunoSEQ multiplex PCR; TCRdb stores in-frame clones only, minus some. Among roughly 42,000 clones, approximately 83% were seen once, and the ten largest hold about 1.5%. The time point: week 5, during vaccination. Every vaccination contained 300 ug of the mutant IDH1 20-mer peptide and was paired with topical imiquimod. V was shortened by 3 bases and J by 4 bases, with 9 bases between the two germline ends. This CDR3 spans 13 amino acids. Germline CDR1 MNHNS, CDR2 SASEGT. This TCR derives from a middle-aged man with glioma. The material was PBMCs, obtained from a glioma patient whose treatment included an IDH1 peptide vaccine. The rearrangement links TRBV6-1 to TRBJ1-2; D gene uncertain. Here the CDR3 reads CASSERGTYGYTF. The CDR3 DNA sequence: TGTGCCAGCAGTGAGCGCGGTACCTATGGCTACACCTTC.